These T cell receptor beta chains were read from a single sample in a study of blood T cell repertoires in COVID-19. The method was immunoSEQ multiplex PCR; TCRdb's version includes in-frame clones alone and lacks a portion of them. The sample includes roughly 110,000 clones, 80% to 90% seen only once; the top ten take approximately 4.2%. What was sequenced was peripheral blood. The receptors here all came from a woman in her forties or fifties with acute or convalescent COVID-19. The CDR3 runs from the conserved cysteine through the conserved F or W. The D gene is left open where the match is weak. Some rows mark clone size as missing; the rest say once, few, many or name a class of expanded clone.

TRBJ1-4	-	TRBV6-5	-	CASTASGSDEKLFF	TGTGCCAGCACAGCGTCCGGGAGTGATGAAAAACTGTTTTTT
TRBJ1-5	-	TRBV7-9	-	CASSLGGGPQHF	TGTGCCAGCAGCTTAGGGGGGGGTCCCCAGCATTTT
TRBJ2-4	-	TRBV4-1	once	CASSDDQSDIQYF	TGCGCCAGCAGCGATGACCAGAGCGACATTCAGTACTTC
TRBJ2-7	TRBD1	TRBV6-6	-	CASSFFPGTGGEQYF	TGTGCCAGCAGTTTTTTCCCGGGGACAGGGGGCGAGCAGTACTTC
TRBJ1-3	-	TRBV28	-	CASSSRVLQGNTIYF	TGTGCCAGCAGTTCCCGCGTACTGCAAGGAAACACCATATATTTT
TRBJ1-1	-	TRBV23-1	-	CASSQYPGLNTEAFF	TGCGCCAGCAGTCAATACCCGGGTTTGAACACTGAAGCTTTCTTT
TRBJ2-7	TRBD2	TRBV7-8	-	CASSFRLAGGSYEQYF	TGTGCCAGCAGCTTTCGACTAGCGGGAGGGTCCTACGAGCAGTACTTC
TRBJ2-2	TRBD2	TRBV11-3	-	CASSPRLAGGTGELFF	TGTGCCAGCAGCCCGAGACTAGCGGGGGGTACCGGGGAGCTGTTTTTT
TRBJ1-5	-	TRBV7-6	-	CASSEGGRSNQPQHF	TGTGCCAGCAGCGAGGGGGGGAGGAGCAATCAGCCCCAGCATTTT
TRBJ2-2	-	TRBV15	once	CATSRADTGELFF	TGTGCCACCAGCAGGGCGGACACCGGGGAGCTGTTTTTT
TRBJ1-5	-	TRBV6-5	once	CASSYSAGPNQPQHF	TGTGCCAGCAGTTACTCGGCGGGGCCCAATCAGCCCCAGCATTTT
TRBJ1-1	-	TRBV5-4	-	CASSYDINSEAFF	TGTGCCAGCAGCTATGACATTAACTCTGAAGCTTTCTTT
TRBJ1-1	-	TRBV6-5	-	CASRVQINTEAFF	TGTGCCAGCAGAGTACAGATTAACACTGAAGCTTTCTTT